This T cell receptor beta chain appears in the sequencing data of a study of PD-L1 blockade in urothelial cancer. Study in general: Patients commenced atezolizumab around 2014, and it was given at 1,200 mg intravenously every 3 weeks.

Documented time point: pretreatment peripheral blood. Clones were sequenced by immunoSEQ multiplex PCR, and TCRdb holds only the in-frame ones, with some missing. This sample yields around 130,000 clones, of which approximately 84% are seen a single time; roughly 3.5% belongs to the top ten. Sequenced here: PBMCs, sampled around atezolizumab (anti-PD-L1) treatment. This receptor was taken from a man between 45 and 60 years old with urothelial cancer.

Here the CDR3 DNA reads TGTGCCAGTATCCCCGGGGGCTCTGGGGCCAACGTCCTGACTTTC. Residues: CASIPGGSGANVLTF. The chain uses TRBV19 and TRBJ2-6; tentative D call: TRBD2 (6 bases). Germline lookup yields CDR1 LNHDA and CDR2 SQIVND (reference sequence). This CDR3 region has 15 residues. With 7 bases removed from V and 0 bases from J, the gap between germline ends came to 10 bases. Full variable domain (rest looked up from reference TRBV19 and TRBJ2-6): DGGITQSPKYLFRKEGQNVTLSCEQNLNHDAMYWYRQDPGQGLRLIYYSQIVNDFQKGDIAEGYSVSREKKESFPLTVTSAQKNPTAFYLCASIPGGSGANVLTFGAGSRLTVL.